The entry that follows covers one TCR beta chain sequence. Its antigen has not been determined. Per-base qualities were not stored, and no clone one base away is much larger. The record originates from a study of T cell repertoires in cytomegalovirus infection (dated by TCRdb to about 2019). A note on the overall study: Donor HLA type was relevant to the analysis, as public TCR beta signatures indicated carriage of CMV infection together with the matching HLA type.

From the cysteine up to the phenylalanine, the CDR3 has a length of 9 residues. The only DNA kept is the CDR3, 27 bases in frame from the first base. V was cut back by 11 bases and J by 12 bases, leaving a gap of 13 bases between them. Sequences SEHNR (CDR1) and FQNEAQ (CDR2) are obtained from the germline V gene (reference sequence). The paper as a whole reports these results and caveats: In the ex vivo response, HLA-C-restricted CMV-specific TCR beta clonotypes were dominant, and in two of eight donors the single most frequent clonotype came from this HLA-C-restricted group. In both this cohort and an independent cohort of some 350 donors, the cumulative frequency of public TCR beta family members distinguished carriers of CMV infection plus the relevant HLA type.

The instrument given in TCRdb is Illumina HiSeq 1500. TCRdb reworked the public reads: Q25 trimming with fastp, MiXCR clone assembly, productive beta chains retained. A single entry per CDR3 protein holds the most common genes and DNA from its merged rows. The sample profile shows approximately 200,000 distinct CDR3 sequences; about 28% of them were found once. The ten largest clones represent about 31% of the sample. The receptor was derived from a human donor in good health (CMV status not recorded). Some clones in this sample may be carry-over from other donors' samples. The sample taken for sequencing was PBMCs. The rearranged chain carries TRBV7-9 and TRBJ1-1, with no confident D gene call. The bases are TGTGCCCTAGGTCCCGAGACTTTCTTT. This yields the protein CALGPETFF.